This entry describes one T cell receptor (beta chain). Its antigen remains unknown. The CDR3 runs 15 residues. Germline V lookup: CDR1 SGDLS, CDR2 YYNGEE. J was trimmed by 9 bases and V by 2 bases; bases with no gene match: 11. This sample was included in a study of cytomegalovirus exposure and HLA in healthy donors. The PCR employed 60 Vbeta primers together with 13 Jbeta primers. Method: immunoSEQ multiplex PCR; TCRdb's copy keeps in-frame clones and lacks some. This table holds over 95,000 clones, about 76% found once. Overall study findings and caveats: Using the classifier, cytomegalovirus status was reportedly diagnosed with high specificity and sensitivity. There were around 160 TCR beta chains listed as cytomegalovirus-associated.

Everyone who donated was a healthy bone marrow donor. The chain uses TRBV9 and TRBJ2-1; 7 bases are a match to TRBD1. Sequenced: PBMCs. The receptor's source is a woman aged 40 to 50 in good health and CMV-seropositive. For the CDR3, the DNA is TGTGCCAGCAGCGTTTCTGGACAGGATGTTGGTGAGCAGTTCTTC. Protein product: CASSVSGQDVGEQFF. Filled out from reference TRBV9 and TRBJ2-1, the complete variable domain reads DSGVTQTPKHLITATGQRVTLRCSPRSGDLSVYWYQQSLDQGLQFLIQYYNGEERAKGNILERFSAQQFPDLHSELNLSSLELGDSALYFCASSVSGQDVGEQFFGPGTRLTVL.